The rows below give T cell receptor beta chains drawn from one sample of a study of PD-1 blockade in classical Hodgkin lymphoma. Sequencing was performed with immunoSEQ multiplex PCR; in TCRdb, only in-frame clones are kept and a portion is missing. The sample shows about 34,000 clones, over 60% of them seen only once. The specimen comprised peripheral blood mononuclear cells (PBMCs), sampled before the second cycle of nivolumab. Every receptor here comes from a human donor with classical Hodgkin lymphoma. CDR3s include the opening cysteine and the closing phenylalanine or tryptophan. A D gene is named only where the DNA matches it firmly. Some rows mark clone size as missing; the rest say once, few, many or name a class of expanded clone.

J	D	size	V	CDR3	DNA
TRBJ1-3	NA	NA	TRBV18	CASSPLEGNTIYF	TGTGCCAGCTCACCATTAGAAGGAAACACCATATATTTT
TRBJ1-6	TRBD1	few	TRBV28	CASSFGTGFSPLHF	TGTGCCAGCAGTTTCGGGACAGGGTTTTCACCCCTCCACTTT
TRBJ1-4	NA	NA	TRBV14	CASSRKVWSEKLFF	TGTGCCAGCAGCCGGAAGGTCTGGAGCGAAAAACTGTTTTTT
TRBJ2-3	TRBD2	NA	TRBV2	CASWVAGGPRGDTQYF	TGTGCCAGTTGGGTAGCGGGGGGTCCCCGAGGGGATACGCAGTATTTT
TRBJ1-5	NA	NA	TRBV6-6	CASSYFSRDQPQHF	TGTGCCAGCAGTTATTTTTCCAGGGATCAGCCCCAGCATTTT
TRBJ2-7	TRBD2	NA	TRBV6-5	CASRRGGAAGREQYF	TGTGCCAGCAGGCGCGGGGGGGCCGCCGGCCGCGAGCAGTACTTC
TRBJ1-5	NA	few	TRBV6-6	CAARQSGPQHF	TGTGCCGCCCGACAGTCCGGGCCCCAGCATTTT
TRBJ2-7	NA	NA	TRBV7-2	CASSRLGYEQYF	TGTGCCAGCAGCCGACTAGGCTACGAGCAGTACTTC
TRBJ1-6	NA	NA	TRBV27	CASRPSDKTYNSPLHF	TGTGCCAGCAGACCCTCTGACAAAACCTATAATTCACCCCTCCACTTT
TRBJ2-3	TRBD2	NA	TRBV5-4	CASSLRLAGGVDTQYF	TGTGCCAGCAGCTTGCGACTAGCGGGGGGAGTAGATACGCAGTATTTT
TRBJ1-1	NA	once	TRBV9	CASTDEESTEAFF	TGTGCCAGCACCGACGAGGAGAGCACTGAAGCTTTCTTT
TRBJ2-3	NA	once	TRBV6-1	CASSESVTETDTQYF	TGTGCCAGCAGTGAATCCGTGACGGAGACAGATACGCAGTATTTT
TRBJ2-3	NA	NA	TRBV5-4	CASSGGVGDTQYF	TGTGCCAGCAGCGGTGGGGTGGGTGATACGCAGTATTTT
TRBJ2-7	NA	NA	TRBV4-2	CASSQLNDGDYEQYF	TGTGCCAGCAGCCAACTGAATGACGGGGACTACGAGCAGTACTTC
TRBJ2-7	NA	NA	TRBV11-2	CASSRGVEQYF	TGTGCCAGCAGCCGTGGCGTCGAGCAGTACTTC
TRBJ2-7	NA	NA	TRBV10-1	CASSEGPSGYEQYF	TGCGCCAGCAGTGAGGGGCCCAGCGGCTACGAGCAGTACTTC
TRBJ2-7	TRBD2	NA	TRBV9	CASSPSGTVGYEQYF	TGTGCCAGCAGCCCGAGCGGGACGGTTGGCTACGAGCAGTACTTC
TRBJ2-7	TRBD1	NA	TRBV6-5	CASSYRDSGSREQYF	TGTGCCAGCAGCTACCGGGACAGCGGTTCGAGGGAGCAGTACTTC
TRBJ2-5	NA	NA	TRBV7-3	CASSLRQLETQYF	TGTGCCAGCAGCTTAAGGCAGTTAGAGACCCAGTACTTC
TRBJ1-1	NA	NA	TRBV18	CASSTRADTEAFF	TGTGCCAGCTCAACGAGGGCGGACACTGAAGCTTTCTTT
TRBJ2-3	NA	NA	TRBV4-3	CASSQDGRTDTQYF	TGCGCCAGCAGCCAAGATGGGAGGACAGATACGCAGTATTTT
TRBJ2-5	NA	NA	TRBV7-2	CASSFSGAGETQYF	TGTGCCAGCAGCTTCTCGGGGGCAGGGGAGACCCAGTACTTC
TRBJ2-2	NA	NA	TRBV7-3	CASSLTYAGPNTGELFF	TGTGCCAGCAGCTTAACGTACGCAGGGCCGAACACCGGGGAGCTGTTTTTT
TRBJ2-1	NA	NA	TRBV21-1	CASSYGTSIREQFF	TGTGCCAGCAGCTACGGGACTAGCATACGTGAGCAGTTCTTC
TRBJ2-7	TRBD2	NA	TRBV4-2	CASSPDRLAYYEQYF	TGTGCCAGCAGCCCTGACCGACTAGCATACTACGAGCAGTACTTC
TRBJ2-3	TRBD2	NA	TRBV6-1	CASSAELRLAETGIDTQYF	TGTGCCAGCAGTGCCGAATTAAGACTAGCGGAAACAGGGATAGATACGCAGTATTTT
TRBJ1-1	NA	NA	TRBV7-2	CASSPGGPGIGTEAFF	TGTGCCAGCAGCCCCGGTGGGCCGGGAATAGGCACTGAAGCTTTCTTT
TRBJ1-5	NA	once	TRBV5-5	CASSLKQGYNQPQHF	TGTGCCAGCAGCTTGAAACAGGGTTACAATCAGCCCCAGCATTTT
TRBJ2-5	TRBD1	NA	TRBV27	CASSPPGQEETQYF	TGTGCCAGCAGTCCTCCGGGACAGGAAGAGACCCAGTACTTC
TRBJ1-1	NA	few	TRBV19	CGTTVPGGQAFF	TGTGGGACTACAGTTCCCGGGGGCCAAGCTTTCTTT
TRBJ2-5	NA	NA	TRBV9	CASSVAGMYQETQYF	TGTGCCAGCAGCGTAGCGGGGATGTACCAAGAGACCCAGTACTTC
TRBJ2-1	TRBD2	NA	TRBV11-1	CASSRPGTSFYEQFF	TGTGCCAGCAGCCGTCCCGGGACTAGTTTCTATGAGCAGTTCTTC
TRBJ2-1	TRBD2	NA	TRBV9	CASSVDAGGLREQFF	TGTGCCAGCAGCGTAGATGCGGGGGGGCTTCGTGAGCAGTTCTTC
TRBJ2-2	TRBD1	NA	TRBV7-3	CASSSSTGGAAGELFF	TGTGCCAGCAGCTCATCCACAGGGGGCGCCGCCGGGGAGCTGTTTTTT
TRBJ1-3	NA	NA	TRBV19	CASTVSVRGNTIYF	TGTGCCAGTACTGTGAGCGTTAGGGGAAACACCATATATTTT
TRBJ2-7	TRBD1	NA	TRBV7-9	CASTVTGPISYEQYF	TGTGCCAGCACCGTGACAGGGCCCATCTCCTACGAGCAGTACTTC
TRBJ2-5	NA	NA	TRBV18	CASSPRSGARETQYF	TGTGCCAGCTCACCACGGTCGGGGGCGCGAGAGACCCAGTACTTC
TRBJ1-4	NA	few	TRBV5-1	CASSMDQNEKLFF	TGCGCCAGCAGCATGGACCAAAATGAAAAACTGTTTTTT
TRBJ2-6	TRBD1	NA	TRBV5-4	CASSLGQGRAGANVLTF	TGTGCCAGCAGCTTAGGACAGGGGAGGGCTGGGGCCAACGTCCTGACTTTC
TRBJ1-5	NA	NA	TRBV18	CASSPGGGNQPQHF	TGTGCCAGCTCACCAGGGGGGGGCAATCAGCCCCAGCATTTT
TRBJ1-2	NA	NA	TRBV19	CASSPSRDTLLYGYTF	TGTGCCAGTAGCCCCTCCCGGGACACCCTCCTCTATGGCTACACCTTC
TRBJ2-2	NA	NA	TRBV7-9	CASSLDRPGDTGELFF	TGTGCCAGCAGCTTAGATCGGCCAGGGGACACCGGGGAGCTGTTTTTT
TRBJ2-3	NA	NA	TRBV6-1	CASRLGELDTQYF	TGTGCCAGTCGACTAGGTGAATTAGATACGCAGTATTTT
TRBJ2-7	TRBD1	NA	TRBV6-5	CASSKGQGYEQYF	TGTGCCAGCAGCAAGGGACAGGGCTACGAGCAGTACTTC
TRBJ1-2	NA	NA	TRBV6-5	CASSYSGAGYTF	TGTGCCAGCAGTTACTCGGGGGCGGGCTACACCTTC